Listed below are T cell receptor beta chains from one sample, sequenced in a study of shared clonotypes between healthy human individuals. Produced via immunoSEQ multiplex PCR; TCRdb's table is partial and in-frame only. The table lists about 87,000 clones, over 40% of them singletons. What was sequenced was PBMCs. The source is a woman between 40 and 55 years old in good health. Some clones in this sample may be carry-over from other donors' samples. Each CDR3 is given without its conserved first and last residue.

TRBJ2-2,TRBV25-1,ASLSQGSGELF
TRBJ2-7,TRBV27,ASSPTGNFAYEQY
TRBJ2-1,TRBV4-1,ASSQDKASGYNEQF
TRBJ2-7,TRBV4-1,ASSQAGTATYEQY
TRBJ1-2,TRBV29-1,SANLQGAGGYT
TRBJ2-3,TRBV10-1,ASSPWTSATADTQY
TRBJ1-1,TRBV5-1,ASSLGAANTEAF
TRBJ2-3,TRBV4-2,ASSQDLGTQGTDTQY
TRBJ2-7,TRBV13,ASSRGGGWPSYEQY
TRBJ2-1,TRBV7-7,ASSLGLAGDEQF
TRBJ2-7,TRBV30,AWSVPGGGYEQY
TRBJ2-7,TRBV18,ASSPVPGHEQY
TRBJ2-5,TRBV9,ASSYSGQGWETQY
TRBJ1-1,TRBV30,AWSVFVNTEAF
TRBJ1-5,TRBV28,ASSLGYLRGPRQPQH
TRBJ2-7,TRBV28,ASSPGLAITYEQY
TRBJ1-4,TRBV28,ASGTQTGPNEKLF
TRBJ2-3,TRBV29-1,SAPGPGTDTQY
TRBJ1-4,TRBV28,ASGTGGTTNEKLF
TRBJ1-1,TRBV21-1,ASSKPWCSPKRGNTEAF
TRBJ2-2,TRBV5-5,ASSRSGREDTGELF
TRBJ2-4,TRBV4-1,ASSQPIADKNIQY
TRBJ2-1,TRBV5-4,ASSQGLPDYNEQF
TRBJ1-1,TRBV28,ASRPQWENTEAF
TRBJ2-3,TRBV28,ASRRPTSTDTQY
TRBJ2-7,TRBV7-9,ASSLWDNPYEQY
TRBJ2-5,TRBV28,ASSLLAGANHAY
TRBJ1-2,TRBV30,AWSPGDSYGYT
TRBJ2-7,TRBV30,AWSVKISSWEQY
TRBJ2-1,TRBV15,ATSRDSATYNEQF
TRBJ2-7,TRBV18,ASSPLAGETKEQY
TRBJ1-2,TRBV4-3,ASSQDDRQGYGYT
TRBJ1-5,TRBV28,ASGSSNQPQH
TRBJ2-1,TRBV5-6,ASSTGQLNEQF
TRBJ1-2,TRBV28,ASSLTSGLYGYT
TRBJ2-1,TRBV5-1,ASSGLAGVYNEQF
TRBJ2-7,TRBV2,ATPGASGRSYEQY
TRBJ1-1,TRBV25-1,ASSERGRTEAF
TRBJ1-5,TRBV14,ASSEYSNQPQH
TRBJ2-5,TRBV20-1,SVREVETQY
TRBJ2-1,TRBV9,ASSPRTAYNEQF
TRBJ1-1,TRBV15,ATSSDRGLAEAF
.,TRBV30,AWSVGLAAAYEQY
TRBJ2-7,TRBV28,ASSFRGGSYEQY
TRBJ1-5,TRBV11-2,ASSSTGDSNQPQH
TRBJ2-1,TRBV6-6,ASSPRQGHEQF
TRBJ1-4,TRBV7-9,ASGDQTGEKLF
TRBJ1-2,TRBV4-2,ASGWGDGYT
TRBJ1-1,TRBV5-1,ASSLGTIYEAF
TRBJ2-5,TRBV30,AWSLGETQY
TRBJ2-7,TRBV4-2,ASSPQIGWGQGTNEQY